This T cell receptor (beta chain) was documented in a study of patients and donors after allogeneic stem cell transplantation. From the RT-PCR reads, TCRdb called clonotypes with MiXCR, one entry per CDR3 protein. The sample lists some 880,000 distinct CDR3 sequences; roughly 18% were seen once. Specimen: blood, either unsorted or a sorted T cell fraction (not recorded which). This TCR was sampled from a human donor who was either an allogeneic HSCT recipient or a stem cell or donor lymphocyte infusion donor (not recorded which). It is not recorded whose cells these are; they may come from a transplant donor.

This CDR3 reads CASSFEGVGYEQYF. CDR3 in DNA: TGTGCCAGCAGTTTTGAGGGGGTAGGGTACGAGCAGTACTTC. The V and J genes are TRBV27 and TRBJ2-7; D perhaps matches TRBD1 (6 bases). This CDR3 region has 14 residues. The V end lost 3 bases, the J end lost 4 bases, and 13 bases lay between the germline ends. Germline-derived CDR1 and CDR2 are MNHEY and SMNVEV (reference sequence).